This T cell receptor beta chain is drawn from a study of T cells in narcolepsy. Sequencing used immunoSEQ multiplex PCR; TCRdb keeps in-frame clones, though not all of them. The sample yields 25,000 to 30,000 clones, roughly 80% seen once. Between the trimmed V and J ends, which lost 1 base and 12 bases, there was a span of 10 bases. This CDR3 has 12 residues. Per the germline V gene, CDR1 is MDHEN and CDR2 is SYDVKM. This rearrangement joins TRBV28 to TRBJ2-1; no clear D gene. Sequencing input: memory (CD45RA-) CD4+ T cells from blood. The TCR comes from a human donor in good health. The CDR3 spells CASSLLRGRQFF. CDR3 DNA sequence: TGTGCCAGCAGTTTATTGCGAGGAAGGCAGTTCTTC.